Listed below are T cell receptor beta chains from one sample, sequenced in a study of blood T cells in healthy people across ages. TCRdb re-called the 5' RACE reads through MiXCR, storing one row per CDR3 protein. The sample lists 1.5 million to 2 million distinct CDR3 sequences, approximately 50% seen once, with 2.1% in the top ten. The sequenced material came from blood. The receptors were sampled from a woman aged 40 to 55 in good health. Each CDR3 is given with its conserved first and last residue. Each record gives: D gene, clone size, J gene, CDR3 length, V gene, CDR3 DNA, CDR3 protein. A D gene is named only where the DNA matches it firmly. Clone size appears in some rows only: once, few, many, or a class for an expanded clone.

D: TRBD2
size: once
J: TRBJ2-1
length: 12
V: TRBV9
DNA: TGTGTCAGCGGGGGGCCCTGGGGTGAGCAGTTCTTC
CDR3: CVSGGPWGEQFF

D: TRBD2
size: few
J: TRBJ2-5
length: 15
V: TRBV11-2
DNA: TGTGCCAGCAGCCAGGGACTAGCGGAACAAGAGACCCAGTACTTC
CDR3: CASSQGLAEQETQYF

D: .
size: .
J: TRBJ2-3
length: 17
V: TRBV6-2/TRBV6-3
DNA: TGTGCCAGCAGTTCCCGGGTGACAGGTACAAGCACAGATACGCAGTATTTT
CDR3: CASSSRVTGTSTDTQYF

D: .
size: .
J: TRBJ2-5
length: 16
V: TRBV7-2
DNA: TGTGCCAGCATCCCCACACTCGCAGGTGGCCAAGAGACCCAGTACTTC
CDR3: CASIPTLAGGQETQYF

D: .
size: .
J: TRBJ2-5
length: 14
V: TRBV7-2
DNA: TGTGCCAGCAGCTTTACAGGTTTTGCATATGAGCAGTACTTC
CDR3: CASSFTGFAYEQYF

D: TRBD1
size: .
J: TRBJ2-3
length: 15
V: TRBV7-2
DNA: TGTGCCAGCAGCTTTGTTGGGGGACAGGCAGATACGCAGTATTTT
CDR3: CASSFVGGQADTQYF

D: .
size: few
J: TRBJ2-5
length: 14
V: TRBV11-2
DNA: TGTGCCAGCAGCCAAGGGGTAGTTCAAGAGACCCAGTACTTC
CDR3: CASSQGVVQETQYF

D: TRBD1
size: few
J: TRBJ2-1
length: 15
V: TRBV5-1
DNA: TGCGCCAGCAGCTACACGGGACAGGTTGACAATGAGCAGTTCTTC
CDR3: CASSYTGQVDNEQFF

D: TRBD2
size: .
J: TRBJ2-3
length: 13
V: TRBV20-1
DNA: TGCAGTGCTAAACAGGTCGTACTAGCGACGCAGTATTTT
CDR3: CSAKQVVLATQYF

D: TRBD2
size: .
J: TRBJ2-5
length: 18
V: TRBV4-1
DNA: TGCGCCAGCAGCCAGCTTCCCGGTAATAGCGGGGAAGAAGAGACCCAGTACTTC
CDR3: CASSQLPGNSGEEETQYF

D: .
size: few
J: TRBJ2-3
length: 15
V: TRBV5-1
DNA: TGCGCCAGCAGCCGAGACGGGACCCCGAAGATTCCGCAGTATTTT
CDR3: CASSRDGTPKIPQYF

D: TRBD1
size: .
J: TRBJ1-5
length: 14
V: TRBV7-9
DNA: TGTGCCAGCGGCTCGACAGGGGGACCTCAGCCCCAGCATTTT
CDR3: CASGSTGGPQPQHF

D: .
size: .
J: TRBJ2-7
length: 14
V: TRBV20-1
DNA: TGCAGTGCTAGAGGAGTGGACCTGGGCTACGAGCAGTACTTC
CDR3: CSARGVDLGYEQYF

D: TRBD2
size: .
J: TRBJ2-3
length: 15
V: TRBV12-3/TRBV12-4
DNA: TGTGCCAGCAGCCCCCGCCGGGGGGGGGCAGATACGCAGTATTTT
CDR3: CASSPRRGGADTQYF

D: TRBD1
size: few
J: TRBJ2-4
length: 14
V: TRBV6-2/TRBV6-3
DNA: TGTGCCAGCAGTTACAGGACAGGGGGTAACATTCAGTACTTC
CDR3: CASSYRTGGNIQYF

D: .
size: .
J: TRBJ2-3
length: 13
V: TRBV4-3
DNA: TGCGCCAGCAGCCAGGGGTCCGGGTATACGCAGTATTTT
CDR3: CASSQGSGYTQYF

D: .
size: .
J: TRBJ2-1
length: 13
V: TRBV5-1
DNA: TGCGCCAGCAGCTTCAACAGCAACAATGAGCAGTTCTTC
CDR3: CASSFNSNNEQFF

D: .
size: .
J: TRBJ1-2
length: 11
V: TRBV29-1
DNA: TGCAGCGTTGACAGAACCTATGGCTACACCTTC
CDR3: CSVDRTYGYTF

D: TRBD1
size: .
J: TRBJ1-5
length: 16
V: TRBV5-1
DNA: TGCGCCAGCAGCTTGGGGACAGGGCCCTACAATCAGCCCCAGCATTTT
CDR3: CASSLGTGPYNQPQHF

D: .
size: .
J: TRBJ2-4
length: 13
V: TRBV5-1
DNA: TGCGCCAGCAGAGGGGGGAAGGAAAACATTCAGTACTTC
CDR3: CASRGGKENIQYF

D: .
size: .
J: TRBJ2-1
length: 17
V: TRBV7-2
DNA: TGTGCCAGCAGCTTAGCGCGTCGGGGGATCTCCCAGAGTGAGCAGTTCTTC
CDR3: CASSLARRGISQSEQFF

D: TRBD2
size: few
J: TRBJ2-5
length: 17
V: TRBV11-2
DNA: TGTGCCAGCAGCTTAGATGAGCAGAAGGACGGGGGGGAGACCCAGTACTTC
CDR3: CASSLDEQKDGGETQYF

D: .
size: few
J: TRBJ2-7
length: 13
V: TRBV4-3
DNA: TGCGCCAGCAGCCAAGGCGGTGCGCGGGAGCAGTACTTC
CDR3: CASSQGGAREQYF

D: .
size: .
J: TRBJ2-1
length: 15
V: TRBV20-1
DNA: TGCAGTGCTACCGACATACGGGGTTGGGACAATGAGCAGTTCTTC
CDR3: CSATDIRGWDNEQFF

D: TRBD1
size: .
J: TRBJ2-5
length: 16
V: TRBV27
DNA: TGTGCCAGCAGCAACTACAGGGGGCAACGAACAGAGACCCAGTACTTC
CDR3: CASSNYRGQRTETQYF

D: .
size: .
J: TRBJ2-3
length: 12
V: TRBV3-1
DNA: TGTGCCAGCAGCCCCTGGCCAGATACGCAGTATTTT
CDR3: CASSPWPDTQYF

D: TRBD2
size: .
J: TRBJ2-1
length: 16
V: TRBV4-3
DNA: TGCGCCAGCAGCCAATTCGGGGGGAGCTCCTACAATGAGCAGTTCTTC
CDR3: CASSQFGGSSYNEQFF

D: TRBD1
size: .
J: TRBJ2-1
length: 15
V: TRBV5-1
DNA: TGCGCCAGCAGCTCAGGGGACAGGGGGCCGAGTGAGCAGTTCTTC
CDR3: CASSSGDRGPSEQFF

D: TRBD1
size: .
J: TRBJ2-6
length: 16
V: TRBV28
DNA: TGTGCCAGCAGCCTCCCTCAGGGGGAAGGGGCCAACGTCCTGACTTTC
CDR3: CASSLPQGEGANVLTF

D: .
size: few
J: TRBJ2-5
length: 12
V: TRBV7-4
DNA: TGTGCCAGCAGCAACGGCGCAGAGACCCAGTACTTC
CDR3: CASSNGAETQYF

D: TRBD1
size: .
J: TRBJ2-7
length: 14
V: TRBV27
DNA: TGTGCCAGCAGTGCGGACAGGTCCCCCTACGAGCAGTACTTC
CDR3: CASSADRSPYEQYF

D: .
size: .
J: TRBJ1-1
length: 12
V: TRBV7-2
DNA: TGTGCCAGCAGCTTAATGGACACTGAAGCTTTCTTT
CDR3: CASSLMDTEAFF

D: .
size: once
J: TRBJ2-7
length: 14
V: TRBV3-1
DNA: TGTGCCAGCAGCCCACACGGGACGGGCTACGAGCAGTACTTC
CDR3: CASSPHGTGYEQYF

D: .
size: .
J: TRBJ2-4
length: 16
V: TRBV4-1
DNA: TGCGCCAGCAGCCAAGATAGGGGTGGACAAGCGAACATTCAGTACTTC
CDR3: CASSQDRGGQANIQYF

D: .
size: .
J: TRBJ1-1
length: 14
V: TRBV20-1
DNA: TGCAGTGCTAGGCAGGGGTCCATGAACACTGAAGCTTTCTTT
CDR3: CSARQGSMNTEAFF

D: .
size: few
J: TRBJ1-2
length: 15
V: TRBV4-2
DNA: TGTGCCAGCAAACCCAAACTCCAGGAGAACTATGGCTACACCTTC
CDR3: CASKPKLQENYGYTF

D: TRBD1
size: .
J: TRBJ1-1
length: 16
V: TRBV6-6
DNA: TGTGCCAGCAGTTACGACGGGGGACAGGGAGCGCCTGAAGCTTTCTTT
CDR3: CASSYDGGQGAPEAFF

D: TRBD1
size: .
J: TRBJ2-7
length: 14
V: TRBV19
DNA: TGTGCCAGTAGTATGGGACAGGTCCACTACGAGCAGTACTTC
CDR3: CASSMGQVHYEQYF

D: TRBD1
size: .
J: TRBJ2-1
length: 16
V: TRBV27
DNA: TGTGCCAGCAGTTTAGGTAACAGGGGGCGATTGAGTGGGCAGTTCTTC
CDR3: CASSLGNRGRLSGQFF

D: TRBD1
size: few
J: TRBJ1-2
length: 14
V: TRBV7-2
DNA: TGTGCCAGCAGCCAGGGACAGGGGGACTATGGCTACACCTTC
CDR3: CASSQGQGDYGYTF

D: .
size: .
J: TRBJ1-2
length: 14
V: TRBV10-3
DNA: TGTGCCATCAGTGAGGAAGTAGGAGGCTATGGCTACACCTTC
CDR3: CAISEEVGGYGYTF

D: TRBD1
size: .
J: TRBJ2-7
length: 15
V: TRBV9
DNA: TGTGCCAGCAGCGCAACATGGGACAGGGTGAACGAGCAGTACTTC
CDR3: CASSATWDRVNEQYF

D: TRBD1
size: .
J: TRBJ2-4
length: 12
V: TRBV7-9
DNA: TGTGCCAGCAGCTCCTGGACAGGGAAAGGGTACTTC
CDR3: CASSSWTGKGYF

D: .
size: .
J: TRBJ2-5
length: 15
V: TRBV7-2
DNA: TGTGCCAGCAGCAAAGTCGGCGGGGGCCCTCCGACCCAGTACTTC
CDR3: CASSKVGGGPPTQYF

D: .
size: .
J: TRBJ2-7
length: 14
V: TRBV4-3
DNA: TGCGCCAGCAGCCAAGTTGAGGGAAGCGGCGAGCAGTACTTC
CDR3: CASSQVEGSGEQYF

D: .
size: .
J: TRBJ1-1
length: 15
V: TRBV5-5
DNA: TGTGCCAGCAGCCCCTGGACAACTTTGAACACTGAAGCTTTCTTT
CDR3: CASSPWTTLNTEAFF

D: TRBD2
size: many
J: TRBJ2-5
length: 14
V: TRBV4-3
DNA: TGCGCCAGCAGCCAAGAGCTAGCGGGAGAGACCCAGTACTTC
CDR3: CASSQELAGETQYF

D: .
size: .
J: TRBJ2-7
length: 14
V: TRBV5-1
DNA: TGCGCCAGCAGCTCCGATCTTACCCTACAGGGACGGTACTTC
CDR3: CASSSDLTLQGRYF

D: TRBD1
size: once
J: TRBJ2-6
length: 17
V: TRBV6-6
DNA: TGTGCCAGCAGTTATCGACAGGGGGGAGCTGGGGCCAACGTCCTGACTTTC
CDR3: CASSYRQGGAGANVLTF

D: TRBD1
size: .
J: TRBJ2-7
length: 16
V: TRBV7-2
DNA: TGTGCCAGCAGCCCAGGGGGAAGAGTTTACACCTACGAGCAGTACTTC
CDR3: CASSPGGRVYTYEQYF

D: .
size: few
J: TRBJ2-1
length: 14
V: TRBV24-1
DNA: TGTGCCACCAGCGGGGGGACAGGCACGGGTGAGCAGTTCTTC
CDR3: CATSGGTGTGEQFF

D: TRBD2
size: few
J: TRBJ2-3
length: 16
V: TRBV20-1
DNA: TGCAGTGCTAGAGTACTAGCGGGGGCAACGACAGATACGCAGTATTTT
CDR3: CSARVLAGATTDTQYF

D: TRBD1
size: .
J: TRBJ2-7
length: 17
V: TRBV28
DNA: TGTGCCAGCAGGAACCATAACAGGGGCTCAAGCTCCTACGAGCAGTACTTC
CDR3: CASRNHNRGSSSYEQYF

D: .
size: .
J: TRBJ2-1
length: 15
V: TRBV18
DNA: TGTGCCAGCTCACCTGGATTCCAAAGGATTAATGAGCAGTTCTTC
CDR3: CASSPGFQRINEQFF